This TCR beta chain derives from a study of beta chain features in type 1 diabetes. Broader study findings: Researchers cautioned that cDNA sequencing could over-represent cells with high TCR expression. A pattern of fewer insertions and more deletions at VDJ junctions was seen in type 1 diabetes patients. The study found moderately but significantly shorter TCRB CDR3s in all four CD4+ subsets of Type 1 diabetes patients. In comparison with healthy donors, patients had naive, central memory and Treg TCRB repertoires that appeared more similar.

Germline loops: CDR1 SNHLY, CDR2 FYNNEI. V was pared by 8 bases and J by 4 bases, with 3 bases of the junction left unmatched. The CDR3 covers 13 residues. On this clone: Its antigen is unidentified.

Of the isolated RNA, all was reverse transcribed, and so the sequenced material was expressed TCRB transcripts. The study sequenced naive, central memory and regulatory T cell samples to an average of around 3.4 million reads. The method was immunoSEQ multiplex PCR; TCRdb's version includes in-frame clones alone and lacks a portion of them. Among about 300,000 clones, roughly 14% were seen once, and the ten largest hold roughly 0.016%. The sample taken for sequencing was naive CD4+ T cells from blood. The rearrangement uses TRBV2 and TRBJ2-4; TRBD1 matches at 9 bases. The sequence was collected from a woman in her late teens or twenties with type 1 diabetes. CDR3 sequence (DNA): TGTGCCAGCGCCGGGACAGGGAAAAACATTCAGTACTTC. Its protein product is CASAGTGKNIQYF.